This T cell receptor (beta chain) was found in a study of T cell repertoires in cytomegalovirus infection. Findings of the study overall: Dominating the ex vivo response were HLA-C-restricted CMV-specific TCR beta clonotypes.

As concerns this clonotype: Its antigen is as yet unknown.

TCRdb independently ran MiXCR on the reads; one entry per CDR3 protein. The data contain hundreds of thousands of distinct CDR3 sequences, 9.5% of them singletons. This clonotype was obtained from a human donor in good health (CMV status not recorded). Some clones in this sample may be carry-over from other donors' samples. The sequenced sample consisted of PBMCs.

The CDR3 protein is CASSLRGRGIYEQYF. CDR3 DNA: TGTGCCAGCAGCTTAAGGGGGAGGGGGATCTACGAGCAGTACTTC. The chain joins TRBV7-2 to TRBJ2-7, with a possible D match to TRBD2 (7 bases). The CDR3 is 15 residues long. Germline CDR1 is SGHTA and CDR2 is FQGNSA. Trimming left V 2 bases short and J 3 bases short, with 14 bases between.